What follows is one T cell receptor (beta chain) and its context. Its antigen remains unidentified. This entry is derived from a study of T cells expressing NK-cell markers. As for the study in general: It was sorted CD3+CD56-NKG2C+, CD3+CD56+NKG2C- and CD3+CD56+NKG2C+ T cells that provided the TCR beta repertoires. Sequenced donors, eight in total, included seven who were HCMV-seropositive and one who was seronegative.

Study results and limitations: Questions lingered over whether expanded NKG2C+ T cell clones were HCMV-specific. These same clonotypes (in several donors) also led the CD3+CD56-NKG2C+ fraction.

TCRdb reprocessed the 5' RACE reads; each CDR3 protein has one entry and no DNA is given. The table gives some 110,000 distinct CDR3 sequences; the top ten clones make up approximately 17% of it. Germline CDR1 is LNHDA and CDR2 is SQIVND (reference sequence). The CDR3 runs to 15 residues. The genes are TRBV19 and TRBJ2-7; TCRdb proposes TRBD1, but this gene call is untestable without DNA. This TCR derives from a woman between 18 and 75 years old in good health. Source material: blood T cells: a sorted CD56 or NKG2C T cell subset, CD4+ or CD8+ T cells, or bulk PBMC T cells (not recorded which). CDR3 sequence: CASSITGTVRYEQYF.